The 30 T cell receptor beta chains below come from one sample, sequenced in a study of CD8 T cells in ankylosing spondylitis. MiXCR, run by TCRdb on the 5' RACE reads, gives a single entry per CDR3 protein. The sample holds 35,000 to 40,000 distinct CDR3 sequences, approximately 15% seen once. The sequenced sample consisted of blood. These receptor sequences come from a male donor with ankylosing spondylitis or in good health (not recorded which).

This clonotype was observed a few times. V is TRBV5-1 and J is TRBJ2-2; TRBD2 matches at 7 bases. CDR3 size: 17 residues. Germline assignment: CDR1 SGHRS and CDR2 YFSETQ. V trimming: 4 bases; J trimming: 2 bases; junction bases outside the gene matches: 11. The CDR3 loop is CASSQGLSHRNTGELFF. CDR3 nucleotide sequence: TGCGCCAGCAGCCAGGGACTAAGCCACCGCAACACCGGGGAGCTGTTTTTT.

The genes are TRBV6-5 and TRBJ2-2, with D perhaps TRBD2 (7 bases). The CDR3 has 15 residues. Germline CDR1 is MNHEY and CDR2 is SVGAGI. Deletions cut 0 bases from V and 7 bases from J, with 12 bases between. The CDR3 sequence is CASSYSGGGIGELFF. CDR3 nucleotides: TGTGCCAGCAGTTACTCGGGGGGGGGCATCGGGGAGCTGTTTTTT.

This clonotype has at least ten counts. The V and J genes are TRBV5-1 and TRBJ2-6; D gene ambiguous. CDR1 SGHRS and CDR2 YFSETQ come from the germline V gene. This CDR3 comprises 14 residues. V lost 1 base, J lost 4 bases, and 6 bases lay in between. The CDR3 here is CASSLRSGANVLTF. The DNA of the CDR3 is TGCGCCAGCAGCTTGCGTTCGGGGGCCAACGTCCTGACTTTC.

This clonotype was recorded a few times. The chain couples TRBV29-1 to TRBJ2-3, with D hard to call. The CDR3 is 8 residues long. The ends were cut back, 2 bases at V and 13 bases at J, with 4 bases in the middle. Germline assignment: CDR1 SQVTM and CDR2 ANQGSEA. CDR3 nucleotides: TGCAGCGTTGAATCGGAGTATTTT. Its protein product is CSVESEYF.

The rearrangement links TRBV5-1 to TRBJ2-5, with unresolved D. Trimming removed 3 bases from V and 5 bases from J, with 8 bases in between. Germline V CDR1 and CDR2: SGHRS, YFSETQ. There are 12 residues in the CDR3. Written as DNA, the CDR3 is TGCGCCAGCAGCTCCGGTCGGGAGACCCAGTACTTC. Its translation: CASSSGRETQYF.

This clonotype was detected only a few times. This chain joins TRBV20-1 and TRBJ2-1; D is undetermined. CDR3 length: 14 amino acids. CDR1 is DFQATT, CDR2 SNEGSKA, per germline (reference sequence). The V end lost 0 bases, the J end lost 5 bases, and 11 bases lay between the germline ends. For the CDR3, the DNA is TGCAGTGCTAGAGATCCCCGTATTGACAATGAGCAGTTCTTC. This translates into CSARDPRIDNEQFF.

This clonotype was recorded a few times. The rearrangement links TRBV2 to TRBJ2-2; the D is unclear. The V end lost 7 bases, the J end lost 8 bases, and 8 bases lay between the germline ends. The germline V gene encodes CDR1 SNHLY and CDR2 FYNNEI. This CDR3 has 11 amino acids. CDR3 coding DNA: TGTGCCAGCACCTTAAGGGGGGAGCTGTTTTTT. It translates to CASTLRGELFF.

The rearrangement uses TRBV9 and TRBJ2-1, with TRBD1 matching over 8 bases. The J segment lost 9 bases and the V segment lost 2 bases, leaving 7 bases of the junction unmatched. The germline gives CDR1 SGDLS, CDR2 YYNGEE. CDR3 length equals 14 residues. CDR3 coding DNA: TGTGCCAGCAGCGTCCGACAGGGGATTAGTGAGCAGTTCTTC. Residues: CASSVRQGISEQFF.

This clonotype was counted a few times. The rearrangement links TRBV5-1 to TRBJ2-5; tentatively, D is TRBD2 (5 bases). Trimming left V 0 bases short and J 6 bases short, with 15 bases between. The CDR3 is 15 amino acids. The germline CDR1 and CDR2 sequences are SGHRS and YFSETQ. CDR3 DNA: TGCGCCAGCAGCTTGGCAGAGGGAAAGGCTAAGACCCAGTACTTC. Residues: CASSLAEGKAKTQYF. The entire variable domain, with the rest obtained from reference TRBV5-1 and TRBJ2-5, is as follows: KAGVTQTPRYLIKTRGQQVTLSCSPISGHRSVSWYQQTPGQGLQFLFEYFSETQRNKGNFPGRFSGRQFSNSRSEMNVSTLELGDSALYLCASSLAEGKAKTQYFGPGTRLLVL.

This clonotype occurred many times. J is TRBJ2-3 and V is TRBV5-1; no clear D. This CDR3 is 14 amino acids long. Germline CDR1 is SGHRS and CDR2 is YFSETQ. V was clipped by 1 base and J by 4 bases, with 10 bases between them. The CDR3 bases are TGCGCCAGCAGCTTGTCGGTCCTTCCAGATACGCAGTATTTT. It codes for CASSLSVLPDTQYF.

The rearrangement links TRBV28 to TRBJ2-3; D ambiguous. The CDR3 runs to 13 residues. Deletions cut 9 bases from V and 1 base from J, with 11 bases between. Germline V gene sequence: CDR1 MDHEN, CDR2 SYDVKM. CDR3 DNA sequence: TGTGCCAGTTTCGGCTCTGGCACAGATACGCAGTATTTT. This sequence encodes CASFGSGTDTQYF.

This chain links TRBV7-2 with TRBJ2-5; unclear D gene. Trimming left V 4 bases short and J 8 bases short, with 11 bases between. This CDR3 has 12 residues. Germline lookup yields CDR1 SGHTA and CDR2 FQGNSA. The chain's CDR3 is CASSSPSSTQYF. CDR3 bases: TGTGCCAGCAGCTCCCCCTCTAGTACCCAGTACTTC. Filled out from reference TRBV7-2 and TRBJ2-5, the complete variable domain reads GAGVSQSPSNKVTEKGKDVELRCDPISGHTALYWYRQSLGQGLEFLIYFQGNSAPDKSGLPSDRFSAERTGGSVSTLTIQRTQQEDSAVYLCASSSPSSTQYFGPGTRLLVL.

This clonotype was recorded at least ten times. The V call is TRBV5-6, the J call TRBJ1-4, with no clear D. The V gene lost 2 bases and the J gene lost 5 bases, with 7 bases spanning the gap. The CDR3 is 13 residues long. Germline lookup yields CDR1 SGHDT and CDR2 YYEEEE. The CDR3 sequence is CASSLSGNEKLFF. CDR3 nucleotide sequence: TGTGCCAGCAGCTTATCTGGGAATGAAAAACTGTTTTTT.

The V gene is TRBV12-3 or TRBV12-4, the J gene TRBJ1-1; TRBD1 might be the D (5 bases). The V end lost 3 bases, the J end lost 14 bases, and 16 bases lay between the germline ends. This CDR3 spans 12 amino acids. In DNA form, the CDR3 reads TGTGCCAGCAGTTTGTCCGGGACCATCGGCTTCTTT. The encoded protein is CASSLSGTIGFF.

This clonotype was recorded many times. J is TRBJ2-3 and V is TRBV6-4, with TRBD2 matching over 9 bases. Germline V gene lookup returns CDR1 MRHNA and CDR2 SNTAGT. The CDR3 is made up of 14 amino acids. V gave up 3 bases and J gave up 4 bases; unmatched junction bases: 2. The chain's CDR3 is CASSEAGGSDTQYF. CDR3 nucleotide sequence: TGTGCCAGCAGTGAAGCGGGAGGATCAGATACGCAGTATTTT.

The CDR3 sequence is CASSPGLSPDEQFF. The CDR3 DNA reads TGTGCCAGCAGTCCGGGACTATCTCCCGATGAGCAGTTCTTC. The chain combines TRBV7-3 with TRBJ2-1, with 7 positions matching TRBD2. This CDR3 is 14 amino acids long. V shed 6 bases, J shed 8 bases, and the junction held 10 bases outside the gene matches. Germline assignment: CDR1 SGHTA and CDR2 FQGTGA. The whole variable domain, filled in from reference TRBV7-3 and TRBJ2-1, reads GAGVSQTPSNKVTEKGKYVELRCDPISGHTALYWYRQSLGQGPEFLIYFQGTGAADDSGLPNDRFFAVRPEGSVSTLKIQRTERGDSAVYLCASSPGLSPDEQFFGPGTRLTVL.

The chain recombines TRBV11-2 with TRBJ2-1; a possible D gene is TRBD1 (6 bases). The CDR3 has 13 amino acids. The ends were cut back, 3 bases at V and 6 bases at J, with 9 bases in the middle. Germline V CDR1 and CDR2: SGHAT, FQNNGV. The CDR3 DNA reads as TGTGCCAGCAGCTTGGGGGCTCCCAATGAGCAGTTCTTC. It codes for CASSLGAPNEQFF.

The chain joins TRBV5-1 to TRBJ2-2; TRBD2 might be the D (5 bases). This CDR3 has 17 amino acids. Germline CDR1 reads SGHRS; CDR2 reads YFSETQ. Deletions cut 7 bases from V and 4 bases from J, with 23 bases between. Written as DNA, the CDR3 is TGCGCCAGCTTCAGCGGAGGATACGAACTTATCACCGGGGAGCTGTTTTTT. The encoded protein is CASFSGGYELITGELFF.

The V gene is TRBV7-2, the J gene TRBJ2-1; TRBD2 aligns across 7 bases. This CDR3 is 13 amino acids long. Germline CDR1 SGHTA, CDR2 FQGNSA. The J segment lost 7 bases and the V segment lost 5 bases, leaving 5 bases of the junction unmatched. The CDR3 sequence is CASSTEAGNEQFF. CDR3 DNA sequence: TGTGCCAGCAGCACTGAAGCGGGAAATGAGCAGTTCTTC.

This clonotype was observed a single time. The chain carries TRBV29-1 and TRBJ2-5; D uncertain. The germline V gene encodes CDR1 SQVTM and CDR2 ANQGSEA. The CDR3 consists of 11 residues. With 3 bases removed from V and 2 bases from J, the gap between germline ends came to 4 bases. The CDR3 loop reads CSVEVQETQYF. DNA for the CDR3: TGCAGCGTTGAGGTACAAGAGACCCAGTACTTC.

The gene calls are TRBV29-1 and TRBJ1-1; 7 bases match TRBD1. The germline gives CDR1 SQVTM, CDR2 ANQGSEA. Trimming cost V 4 bases and J 1 base; bases outside gene matches: 3. CDR3 length: 13 amino acids. As DNA, the CDR3 is TGCAGCGTTGGGACAGGAGGGAACACTGAAGCTTTCTTT. As protein: CSVGTGGNTEAFF.

The J gene is TRBJ2-3, the V gene TRBV29-1, with D possibly called TRBD1 or TRBD2 (5 bases each). The length of the CDR3 is 14 residues. Trimming cost V 7 bases and J 2 bases, with 16 bases left between them. Germline lookup yields CDR1 SQVTM and CDR2 ANQGSEA. The CDR3 DNA follows: TGCAGCGCCCTCGGGACCCTGGTCACAGATACGCAGTATTTT. Residues: CSALGTLVTDTQYF.

In this sample, this clonotype turned up many times. This chain connects TRBV6-6 to TRBJ2-5; 9 nucleotides agree with TRBD1. The CDR3 is 15 residues long. From germline, CDR1 is MNHNY and CDR2 SVGAGI (reference sequence). Trimming removed 5 bases from V and 5 bases from J; junction bases left unmatched: 9. The CDR3 region is CASSDTGTGKETQYF. The DNA of the CDR3 is TGTGCCAGCAGTGACACCGGGACAGGGAAGGAGACCCAGTACTTC.

This clonotype occurred a few times. V gene TRBV28 combines with J gene TRBJ1-2, with 7 bases identical to TRBD1. Germline CDR1 reads MDHEN; CDR2 reads SYDVKM. CDR3 length equals 13 residues. V shed 10 bases and J 4 bases; nucleotides not matched to a gene: 9. CDR3 region: CATPTRGSYGYTF. DNA for the CDR3: TGTGCCACCCCGACCAGGGGGAGCTATGGCTACACCTTC.

V and J are TRBV28 and TRBJ1-4; the D is unclear. V lost 6 bases and J lost 0, with 11 bases in between. Germline CDR1 is MDHEN and CDR2 is SYDVKM. The CDR3 is 15 amino acids. As DNA, the CDR3 is TGTGCCAGCAGCCTCGCAGTCTCAACTAATGAAAAACTGTTTTTT. It yields the protein CASSLAVSTNEKLFF.

This clonotype occurred many times. The chain carries TRBV12-3 or TRBV12-4 and TRBJ2-7; D is undetermined. This CDR3 is built from 11 residues. V was pared by 6 bases and J by 3 bases, with 6 bases between. Here the CDR3 reads CASSWDYEQYF. The DNA for the CDR3 is TGTGCCAGCAGCTGGGACTACGAGCAGTACTTC.

This clonotype turned up a few times. The chain carries TRBV12-3 or TRBV12-4 and TRBJ2-2; perhaps TRBD2 as D (6 bases). This CDR3 is 15 amino acids long. V gave up 6 bases and J gave up 8 bases, with 19 bases separating them. The CDR3 spells CASSVTRGISGELFF. The CDR3 coding sequence is TGTGCCAGCAGCGTGACTCGGGGGATTTCTGGGGAGCTGTTTTTT.

This clonotype has a count of ten or more. The chain links TRBV12-3 or TRBV12-4 to TRBJ2-2; TRBD2 is a possible D gene (6 bases). V was trimmed by 6 bases and J by 1 base, leaving 12 bases between them. The CDR3 is 15 residues long. CDR3 sequence (DNA): TGTGCCAGCAGGGCGGGGACTGTGAACACCGGGGAGCTGTTTTTT. It is translated as CASRAGTVNTGELFF.

The chain has TRBV3-1 and TRBJ2-1, with 14 bases identical to TRBD2. V lost 4 bases to trimming and J lost 6 bases; unmatched junction nucleotides: 2. The germline CDR1 and CDR2 sequences are LGHDT and YNNKEL (reference sequence). The CDR3 consists of 15 residues. This CDR3 reads CASSRGTSGSNEQFF. The CDR3, as DNA: TGTGCCAGCAGCCGAGGGACTAGCGGGAGCAATGAGCAGTTCTTC.

For the CDR3, the DNA is TGTGCCACCAGTGAACCCGACAGGTATACTGAAGCTTTCTTT. Amino acid sequence: CATSEPDRYTEAFF. This rearrangement joins TRBV24-1 to TRBJ1-1; weak D call: TRBD1 (6 bases). Trimming stripped 4 bases from V and 5 bases from J, with 13 bases between. The CDR3 consists of 14 residues. The germline gives CDR1 KGHDR, CDR2 SFDVKD.